A single sample is the source of the 3 T cell receptor beta chains below, sequenced in a study of blood T cell repertoires in COVID-19. Generated by immunoSEQ multiplex PCR, the TCRdb table keeps only in-frame clones and is missing some. Among around 250,000 clones listed, roughly nine tenths were seen once. Material for sequencing was peripheral blood. The source is a man between 60 and 75 years old with acute or convalescent COVID-19.

V gene TRBV27 combines with J gene TRBJ2-2; the D is unclear. In germline, CDR1 is MNHEY, CDR2 SMNVEV (reference sequence). Trimming cost V 4 bases and J 1 base, with 4 bases left between them. CDR3 length: 13 amino acids. CDR3 DNA sequence: TGTGCCAGCAGTTCACAGAACACCGGGGAGCTGTTTTTT. Its protein is CASSSQNTGELFF.

The V and J genes are TRBV6-1 and TRBJ1-5, with 10 bases lining up with TRBD1. This CDR3 has 17 residues. Unmatched junction bases numbered 6, after V lost 4 bases and J lost 0 bases. Per the germline V gene, CDR1 is MNHNS and CDR2 is SASEGT. Here the CDR3 reads CASSAGDRGVSNQPQHF. The DNA for the CDR3 is TGTGCCAGCAGTGCGGGGGACAGGGGTGTTAGCAATCAGCCCCAGCATTTT.

V usage is TRBV25-1 and J usage is TRBJ2-7; 8 positions match TRBD1. Germline lookup yields CDR1 MGHDK and CDR2 SYGVNS. V was clipped by 4 bases and J by 0 bases; unmatched bases: 11. The CDR3 covers 17 residues. The CDR3: CASSGPLDRANSYEQYF. CDR3 nucleotides: TGTGCCAGCAGTGGGCCGCTGGACAGGGCAAACTCCTACGAGCAGTACTTC.